Shown below are 16 T cell receptor beta chains from a single sample sequenced in a study of blood T cell repertoires in COVID-19. Only in-frame clones appear in the TCRdb table, and some are missing; sequencing was by immunoSEQ multiplex PCR. The sample yields 250,000 or so clones, around 90% seen once. The sequenced sample consisted of peripheral blood. These receptors were taken from a woman aged 25 to 39 with acute or convalescent COVID-19.

This chain uses TRBV30 with TRBJ1-4; possible D gene TRBD1, 6 bases. The CDR3 totals 13 residues. CDR1 GTSNPN and CDR2 SVGIG come from the germline V gene (reference sequence). V gave up 4 bases and J gave up 6 bases, with 12 bases separating them. The CDR3 reads CAWTGVNYEKLFF. CDR3 DNA: TGTGCCTGGACAGGGGTTAACTATGAAAAACTGTTTTTT.

The chain couples TRBV19 to TRBJ1-1; TRBD1 might be the D (6 bases). The CDR3 is made up of 13 amino acids. CDR1 and CDR2 from the germline V gene are LNHDA and SQIVND (reference sequence). Trimming pared 6 bases from V and 4 bases from J, leaving 12 bases between. CDR3 in DNA: TGTGCCAGTAGAATATCAGGGGTCACTGAAGCTTTCTTT. Encoded protein: CASRISGVTEAFF. The complete variable domain, with remaining parts taken from reference TRBV19 and TRBJ1-1, reads DGGITQSPKYLFRKEGQNVTLSCEQNLNHDAMYWYRQDPGQGLRLIYYSQIVNDFQKGDIAEGYSVSREKKESFPLTVTSAQKNPTAFYLCASRISGVTEAFFGQGTRLTVV.

The rearrangement joins TRBV2 to TRBJ2-7; perhaps TRBD2 as D (6 bases). Deletions cut 6 bases from V and 7 bases from J, with 16 bases between. Germline V gene sequence: CDR1 SNHLY, CDR2 FYNNEI. The CDR3 contains 13 residues. The CDR3 bases are TGTGCCAGCAGCCCCCGCTGGGACTTGGAGCAGTACTTC. It specifies CASSPRWDLEQYF.

This clone was recorded only once. The chain uses TRBV4-3 and TRBJ2-7; maybe TRBD2 (7 bases). The V gene lost 1 base and the J gene lost 7 bases, with 14 bases spanning the gap. Per the germline V gene, CDR1 is LGHNA and CDR2 is YSLEER. This CDR3 is 14 amino acids long. CDR3 loop: CASSQVGGAGEQYF. The CDR3 DNA sequence: TGCGCCAGCAGCCAAGTTGGGGGGGCTGGGGAGCAGTACTTC.

This chain links TRBV7-2 with TRBJ2-1, with D uncertain. The CDR3 has 13 amino acids. Per germline, CDR1 SGHTA and CDR2 FQGNSA. Trimming took off 2 bases at V and 7 bases at J, with 9 bases between the two ends. CDR3 region: CASSLRGRNEQFF. Written as DNA, the CDR3 is TGTGCCAGCAGCTTAAGAGGTCGGAATGAGCAGTTCTTC.

This clone appeared a single time. The genes are TRBV15 and TRBJ1-4; D not resolved. The CDR3 has 13 amino acids. Germline CDR1 is LNHNV and CDR2 is YYDKDF (reference sequence). V was pared by 5 bases and J by 8 bases, with 12 bases between. CDR3 coding DNA: TGTGCCACCAGCGGACTTGGCAGGGAAAAACTGTTTTTT. Translating gives CATSGLGREKLFF.

The chain combines TRBV30 with TRBJ2-5; TRBD2 aligns across 9 bases. This CDR3 is 15 amino acids long. Germline V gene lookup returns CDR1 GTSNPN and CDR2 SVGIG (reference sequence). V gave up 4 bases and J gave up 2 bases; unmatched junction bases: 8. The CDR3, as DNA: TGTGCCTGGACGTTGGCGGGGGGGGTACAAGAGACCCAGTACTTC. Translated: CAWTLAGGVQETQYF.

V is TRBV7-2 and J is TRBJ2-3; 7 nucleotides match TRBD2. The CDR3 consists of 16 residues. Unmatched junction bases numbered 7, after V lost 1 base and J lost 3 bases. Germline-derived CDR1 and CDR2 are SGHTA and FQGNSA. The CDR3 loop reads CASSLVGRGSTDTQYF. CDR3 in DNA: TGTGCCAGCAGCTTAGTCGGGCGGGGGAGTACAGATACGCAGTATTTT.

This chain uses TRBV19 with TRBJ1-4; 7 nucleotides align to TRBD1. The trim removed 1 base at V and 3 bases at J, leaving 2 bases unmatched. The CDR3 spans 15 residues. Germline V gene lookup returns CDR1 LNHDA and CDR2 SQIVND (reference sequence). The CDR3 reads CASSIAGTANEKLFF. The CDR3 bases are TGTGCCAGTAGTATAGCAGGGACAGCTAATGAAAAACTGTTTTTT.

This chain links TRBV13 with TRBJ1-5; D remains unclear. Germline V gene data show CDR1 as PRHDT and CDR2 as FYEKMQ (reference sequence). Trimming cost V 0 bases and J 4 bases, with 10 bases left between them. This CDR3 is 15 amino acids long. CDR3 sequence (DNA): TGTGCCAGCAGCTTAGGAGAGAGAGGAAATCAGCCCCAGCATTTT. Encoded protein: CASSLGERGNQPQHF.

The rearrangement links TRBV4-1 to TRBJ2-1; no reliable D call. The germline V gene encodes CDR1 MGHRA and CDR2 YSYEKL. Trimming cost V 1 base and J 7 bases, with 8 bases left between them. CDR3 length: 13 amino acids. CDR3: CASSQVGRNEQFF. CDR3 nucleotide sequence: TGCGCCAGCAGCCAAGTGGGCCGGAATGAGCAGTTCTTC.

The genes are TRBV9 and TRBJ2-2, with TRBD1 matching over 9 bases. V trimming: 4 bases; J trimming: 6 bases; junction bases outside the gene matches: 7. The CDR3 has 15 amino acids. Germline-derived CDR1 and CDR2 are SGDLS and YYNGEE. The CDR3 here is CASSPGQGVAGELFF. CDR3 DNA sequence: TGTGCCAGCAGCCCGGGACAGGGTGTAGCCGGGGAGCTGTTTTTT.

The chain has TRBV11-3 and TRBJ2-7; 11 bases map to TRBD2. The CDR3 spans 15 residues. With 2 bases clipped from V and 6 bases from J, the junction kept 6 bases outside the gene matches. CDR1 is SGHNT and CDR2 is YENEEA in the germline V gene. The CDR3 reads CASSLPTSGNREQYF. CDR3 nucleotide sequence: TGTGCCAGCAGCTTACCGACTAGCGGGAATCGCGAGCAGTACTTC. Drawing the rest from reference TRBV11-3 and TRBJ2-7, the complete variable domain is EAGVVQSPRYKIIEKKQPVAFWCNPISGHNTLYWYLQNLGQGPELLIRYENEEAVDDSQLPKDRFSAERLKGVDSTLKIQPAELGDSAVYLCASSLPTSGNREQYFGPGTRLTVT.

The chain has TRBV19 and TRBJ1-5; D call uncertain. Per the germline V gene, CDR1 is LNHDA and CDR2 is SQIVND (reference sequence). Trimming took off 2 bases at V and 2 bases at J, with 4 bases between the two ends. This CDR3 spans 13 amino acids. DNA for the CDR3: TGTGCCAGTAGTATACTCGGCAATCAGCCCCAGCATTTT. Translation: CASSILGNQPQHF.

The CDR3 region is CSVEHNRAVGELFF. The CDR3 DNA is TGCAGCGTTGAGCATAACAGGGCAGTCGGGGAGCTGTTTTTT. The chain links TRBV29-1 to TRBJ2-2; a possible D gene is TRBD1 (6 bases). Trimming cost V 3 bases and J 7 bases, with 15 bases left between them. Germline CDR1 reads SQVTM; CDR2 reads ANQGSEA. There are 14 residues in the CDR3.

CDR3 in DNA: TGTGCCAGCAGCCCCCGGGAGCGTCAGCCCCAGCATTTT. Protein product: CASSPRERQPQHF. The gene calls are TRBV12-3 or TRBV12-4 and TRBJ1-5; D gene uncertain. The germline V and J ends were trimmed by 6 bases and 6 bases, with 12 bases remaining between them. The CDR3 covers 13 residues.